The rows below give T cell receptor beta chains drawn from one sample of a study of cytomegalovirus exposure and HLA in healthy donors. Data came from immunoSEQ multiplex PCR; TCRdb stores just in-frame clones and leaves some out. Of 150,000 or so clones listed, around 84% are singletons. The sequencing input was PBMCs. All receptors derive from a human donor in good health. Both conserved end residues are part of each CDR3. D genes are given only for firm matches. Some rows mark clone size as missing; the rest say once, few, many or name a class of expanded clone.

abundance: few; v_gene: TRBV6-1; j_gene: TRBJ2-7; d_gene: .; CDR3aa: CASSVRGTGSYEQYF; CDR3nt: TGTGCCAGCAGTGTCCGTGGGACTGGAAGCTACGAGCAGTACTTC
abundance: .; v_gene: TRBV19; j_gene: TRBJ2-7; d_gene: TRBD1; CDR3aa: CASSIKLGQGLEQYF; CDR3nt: TGTGCCAGTAGTATCAAGTTAGGACAGGGGCTTGAGCAGTACTTC
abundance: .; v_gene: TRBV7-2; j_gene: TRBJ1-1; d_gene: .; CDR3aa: CASSIAYGAEAFF; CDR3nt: TGTGCCAGCAGCATTGCGTATGGAGCTGAAGCTTTCTTT
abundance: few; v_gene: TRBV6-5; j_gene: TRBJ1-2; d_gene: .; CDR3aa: CASSYSGDSYTF; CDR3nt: TGTGCCAGCAGTTACTCAGGGGATAGCTACACCTTC
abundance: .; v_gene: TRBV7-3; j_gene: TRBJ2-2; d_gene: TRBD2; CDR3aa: CASSLGLAEINTGELFF; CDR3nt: TGTGCCAGCAGCCTGGGACTAGCGGAGATTAACACCGGGGAGCTGTTTTTT
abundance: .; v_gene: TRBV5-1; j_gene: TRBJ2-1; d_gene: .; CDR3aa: CASSLQGNEQFF; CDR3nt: TGCGCCAGCAGCTTACAGGGCAATGAGCAGTTCTTC
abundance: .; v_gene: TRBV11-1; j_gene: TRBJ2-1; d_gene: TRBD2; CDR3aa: CASSLDGRGVNEQFF; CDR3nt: TGTGCCAGCAGCTTAGATGGGCGGGGGGTCAATGAGCAGTTCTTC
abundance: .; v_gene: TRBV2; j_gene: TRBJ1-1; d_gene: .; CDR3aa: CASSREYTEAFF; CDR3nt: TGTGCCAGCAGTCGGGAGTACACTGAAGCTTTCTTT
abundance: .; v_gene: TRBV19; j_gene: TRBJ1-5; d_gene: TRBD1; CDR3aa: CASSIPGQNNQPQHF; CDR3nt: TGTGCCAGTAGTATACCGGGACAGAACAATCAGCCCCAGCATTTT
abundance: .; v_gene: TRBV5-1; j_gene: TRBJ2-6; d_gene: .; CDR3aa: CASSLLVVAGANVLTF; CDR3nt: TGCGCCAGCAGCTTGTTAGTGGTCGCTGGGGCCAACGTCCTGACTTTC
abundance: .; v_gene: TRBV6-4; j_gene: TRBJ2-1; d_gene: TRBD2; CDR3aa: CASSDVGGGSYNEQFF; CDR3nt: TGTGCCAGCAGTGATGTTGGCGGGGGCTCCTACAATGAGCAGTTCTTC
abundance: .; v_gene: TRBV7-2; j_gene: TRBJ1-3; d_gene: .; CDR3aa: CASSLVQFSGNTIYF; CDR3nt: TGTGCCAGCAGCTTAGTACAGTTCTCTGGAAACACCATATATTTT
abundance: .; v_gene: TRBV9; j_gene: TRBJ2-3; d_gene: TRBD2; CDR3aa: CASSVGRLAGGRKVTQYF; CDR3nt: TGTGCCAGCAGCGTAGGAAGACTAGCGGGAGGGCGTAAAGTAACGCAGTATTTT
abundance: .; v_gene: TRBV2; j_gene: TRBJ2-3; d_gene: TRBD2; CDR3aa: CASSESGGSHGTQYF; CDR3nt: TGTGCCAGCAGTGAAAGCGGGGGGTCACATGGGACGCAGTATTTT